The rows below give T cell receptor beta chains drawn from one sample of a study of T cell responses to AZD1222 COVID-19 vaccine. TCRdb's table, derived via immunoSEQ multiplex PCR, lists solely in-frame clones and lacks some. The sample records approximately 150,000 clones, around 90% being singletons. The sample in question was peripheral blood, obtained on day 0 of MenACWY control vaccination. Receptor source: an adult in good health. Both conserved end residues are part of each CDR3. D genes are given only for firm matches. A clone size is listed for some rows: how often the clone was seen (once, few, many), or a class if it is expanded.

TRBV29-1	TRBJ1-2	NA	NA	TGCAGCGTTGATAGAGGAAAAGGCTACACCTTC	CSVDRGKGYTF
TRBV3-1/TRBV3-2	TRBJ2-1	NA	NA	TGTGCCAGCAGCACAGGGCTAGCGGAGGGGGTTGAGCAGTTCTTC	CASSTGLAEGVEQFF
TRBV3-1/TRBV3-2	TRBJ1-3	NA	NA	TGTGCCAGCAGCGACTCTGGAAACACCATATATTTT	CASSDSGNTIYF
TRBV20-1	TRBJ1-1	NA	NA	TGCAGTGCTAGTAGTAGGGGTCTGAACACTGAAGCTTTCTTT	CSASSRGLNTEAFF
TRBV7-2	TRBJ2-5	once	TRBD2	TGTGCCAGCAGCCCACTAGCGGGGGGTTTCGAGACCCAGTACTTC	CASSPLAGGFETQYF
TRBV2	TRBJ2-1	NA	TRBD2	TGTGCCAGCAGTGACCCAGGGACTAGCCAAAAGGGACGGCAGTTCTTC	CASSDPGTSQKGRQFF
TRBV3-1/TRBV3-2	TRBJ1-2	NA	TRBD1	TGTGCCAGCAGCGCAAGGGGGACAGGGGAGTTGGGAGGCTACACCTTC	CASSARGTGELGGYTF
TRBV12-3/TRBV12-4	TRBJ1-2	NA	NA	TGTGCCAGCAGTTTATTCGGGGATGGCTACACCTTC	CASSLFGDGYTF
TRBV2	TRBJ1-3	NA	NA	TGTGCCAGCAGTGAGGTCAGAGCGACCTCTGGAAACACCATATATTTT	CASSEVRATSGNTIYF
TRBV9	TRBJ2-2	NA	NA	TGTGCCAGCAGCGTTTCTACAGGGTCGGACACCGGGGAGCTGTTTTTT	CASSVSTGSDTGELFF
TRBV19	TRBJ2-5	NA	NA	TGTGCCAGCGGTAGGATATTCCAAGAGACCCAGTACTTC	CASGRIFQETQYF
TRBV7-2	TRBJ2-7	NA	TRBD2	TGTGCCAGCAGCTCAGCGGGGGTGATCTACGAGCAGTACTTC	CASSSAGVIYEQYF
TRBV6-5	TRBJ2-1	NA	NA	TGTGCCAGCAGTTACAGGTCCGGGGGTAATGAGCAGTTCTTC	CASSYRSGGNEQFF
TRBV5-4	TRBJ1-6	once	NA	TGTGCCAGCAGCCTACGACGCGGGGAGGGTTCACCCCTCCACTTT	CASSLRRGEGSPLHF
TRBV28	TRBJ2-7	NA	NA	TGTGCCAGCAGGCTACAGTACGAGCAGTACTTC	CASRLQYEQYF
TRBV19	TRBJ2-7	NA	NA	TGTGCCAGTAGTATCCGAAGGGGCTACGAGCAGTACTTC	CASSIRRGYEQYF
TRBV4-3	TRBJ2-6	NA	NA	TGCGCCAGCAGCCAAGACGGTCCCTCGGGGGCCAACGTCCTGACTTTC	CASSQDGPSGANVLTF
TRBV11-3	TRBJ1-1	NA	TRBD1	TGTGCCAGCAGCACCCGGACAGGGTCCGTGAACACTGAAGCTTTCTTT	CASSTRTGSVNTEAFF
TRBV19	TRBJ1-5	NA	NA	TGTGCCAGTAGTAGGGCACTCCCTCCCCAGCCCCAGCATTTT	CASSRALPPQPQHF
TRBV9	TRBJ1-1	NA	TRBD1	TGTGCCAGCAGCGCCGGACAGGGGTTTGTTGGGACTGAAGCTTTCTTT	CASSAGQGFVGTEAFF
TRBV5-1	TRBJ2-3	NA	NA	TGCGCCAGCAGCTTCCAGGGTCAATCGAGAGCAGATACGCAGTATTTT	CASSFQGQSRADTQYF
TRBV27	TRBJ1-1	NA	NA	TGTGCCAGCAGTTTACTGACAGGAATCCAAGCTTTCTTT	CASSLLTGIQAFF
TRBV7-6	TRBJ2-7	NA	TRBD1	TGTGCCAGCAGCTTAGCGGACAGGGCCTACGAGCAGTACTTC	CASSLADRAYEQYF
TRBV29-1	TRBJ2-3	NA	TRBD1	TGCAGCGCCGACAGGGCCCGAGATACGCAGTATTTT	CSADRARDTQYF
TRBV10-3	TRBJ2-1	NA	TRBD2	TGTGCCATCAGTGATGGTAGCGGGAGGGCCGGGAATGAGCAGTTCTTC	CAISDGSGRAGNEQFF
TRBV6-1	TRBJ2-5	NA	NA	TGTGCCAGCAGTGAATACAGGGAAGAGACCCAGTACTTC	CASSEYREETQYF
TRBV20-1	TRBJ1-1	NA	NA	TGCAGTGCTAGTGACTCCGGGACCACCTCCCCTGAAGCTTTCTTT	CSASDSGTTSPEAFF
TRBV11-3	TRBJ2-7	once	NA	TGTGCCAGCAGCTTAGAAAGGTCAGGATACTACGAGCAGTACTTC	CASSLERSGYYEQYF
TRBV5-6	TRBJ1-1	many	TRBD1	TGTGCCAGCAGCTTAGTACAGGGGGAAGCTTTCTTT	CASSLVQGEAFF
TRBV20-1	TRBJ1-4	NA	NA	TGCAGTGCTAGAGGGGAAAAACTGTTTTTT	CSARGEKLFF
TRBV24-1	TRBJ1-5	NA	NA	TGTGCCACCAGTGATCCGTCCGACGGGAATAATCAGCCCCAGCATTTT	CATSDPSDGNNQPQHF
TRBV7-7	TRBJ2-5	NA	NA	TGTGCTAGCAGCTTATCCAGCAGAGAGACCCAGTACTTC	CASSLSSRETQYF
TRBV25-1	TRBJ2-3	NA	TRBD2	TGTGCCAGCACTAAGGGGACTACTCCTAGCACAGATACGCAGTATTTT	CASTKGTTPSTDTQYF
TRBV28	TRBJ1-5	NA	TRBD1	TGTGCCAGCAGTTCGGGGACAGGGGGCTGGAATCAGCCCCAGCATTTT	CASSSGTGGWNQPQHF
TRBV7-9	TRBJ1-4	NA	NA	TGTGCCAGCAGCATCCCTGACGTACCAACTAATGAAAAACTGTTTTTT	CASSIPDVPTNEKLFF
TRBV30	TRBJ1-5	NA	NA	TGTGCCTGGAGCTCAGCCCGAGACCTTTATAGCAATCAGCCCCAGCATTTT	CAWSSARDLYSNQPQHF
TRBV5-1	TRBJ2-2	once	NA	TGCGCCAGCAGCTTGGGGGTGTCGGGTACCGGGGAGCTGTTTTTT	CASSLGVSGTGELFF
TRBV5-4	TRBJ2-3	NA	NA	TGTGCCAGCAGCTTGGTAGGGCCCGATACGCAGTATTTT	CASSLVGPDTQYF
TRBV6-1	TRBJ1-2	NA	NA	TGTGCCAGCAGGAATGGACCCGGCGGCCATGGCTACACCTTC	CASRNGPGGHGYTF
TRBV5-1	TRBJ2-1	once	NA	TGCGCCAGCAGCCTCATTAGCGGTTCAACCTACAATGAGCAGTTCTTC	CASSLISGSTYNEQFF
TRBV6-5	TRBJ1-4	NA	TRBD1	TGTGCCAGCAGGGACAGGGGGCGAGCTAATGAAAAACTGTTTTTT	CASRDRGRANEKLFF
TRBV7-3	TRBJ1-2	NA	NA	TGTGCCAGCAGCTTAACGGGCGGGGGCGGCTATGGCTACACCTTC	CASSLTGGGGYGYTF
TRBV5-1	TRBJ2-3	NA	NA	TGCGCCAGCAGCTTGGACTCTACAGATACGCAGTATTTT	CASSLDSTDTQYF
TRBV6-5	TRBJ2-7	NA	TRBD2	TGTGCGGGGCGGTCCAGATGGGAGGGGTCCTACGAGCAGTACTTC	CAGRSRWEGSYEQYF
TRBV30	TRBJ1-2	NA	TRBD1	TGTGCCTGGAGTGACACAGGGGCTAACTATGGCTACACCTTC	CAWSDTGANYGYTF
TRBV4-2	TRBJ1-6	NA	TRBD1	TGTGCCAGCAGCCCCCAAGGGGGCTCGGGTTCACCCCTCCACTTT	CASSPQGGSGSPLHF
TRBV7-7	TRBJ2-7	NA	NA	TGTGCCAGCAGCCCTTCTGACATCAACGAGCAGTACTTC	CASSPSDINEQYF
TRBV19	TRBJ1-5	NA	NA	TGTGCCAGTAGCATGATTCGGGAAGTCAATCAGCCCCAGCATTTT	CASSMIREVNQPQHF
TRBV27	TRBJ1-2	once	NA	TGTGCCAGCAGTATGACAGGTTTTCCCCCGGGCTACACCTTC	CASSMTGFPPGYTF
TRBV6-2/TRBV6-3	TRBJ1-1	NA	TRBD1	TGTGCCAGCAGCACCTATCCGGGACAGGGGGCTTTCTTT	CASSTYPGQGAFF
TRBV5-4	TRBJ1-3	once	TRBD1	TGTGCCAGCAGCTTACAGGGGCCCTCTGGAAACACCATATATTTT	CASSLQGPSGNTIYF
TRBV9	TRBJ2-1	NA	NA	TGTGCCAGCAGCGTAGAGAATCAACATAACAATGAGCAGTTCTTC	CASSVENQHNNEQFF
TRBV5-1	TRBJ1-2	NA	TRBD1	TGCGCCAGCAGCACTGACAGGGCGAACTATGGCTACACCTTC	CASSTDRANYGYTF
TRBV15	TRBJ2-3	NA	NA	TGTGCCACCAGCAGAGATCAAGCCGGCACAGATACGCAGTATTTT	CATSRDQAGTDTQYF
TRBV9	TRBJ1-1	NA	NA	TGTGCCAGCAGCAGGGGCCCTGGCGTCACTGAAGCTTTCTTT	CASSRGPGVTEAFF
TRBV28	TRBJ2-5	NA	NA	TGTGCCAGCAGTTTCCCCCCAGGGGAGACCCAGTACTTC	CASSFPPGETQYF
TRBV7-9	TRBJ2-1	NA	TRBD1	TGTGCCAGCTCCTCCACGAGGACAGGGTACCACAATGAGCAGTTCTTC	CASSSTRTGYHNEQFF